The 10 T cell receptor beta chains below come from one sample, sequenced in a study of OX40 agonist ivuxolimab in advanced cancers. The protocol used for the library was the immunoSEQ multiplex PCR assay. TCRdb's version of the immuneACCESS table is confined to in-frame rearrangements and falls short of the full clone set. An unresolved V gene accounts for under half of the shortfall where checked; the remainder is of unknown origin. Counted in this sample were 55,000 or so clones; about 88% of them appeared once. The ten top clones hold approximately 7.2% of the sample. The sequences come from CD4+ or CD8+ T cells sorted from blood, collected in a trial of the OX40 agonist ivuxolimab. The receptors originated from an adult with an advanced solid tumor such as melanoma, head and neck, liver or kidney cancer.

J is TRBJ1-2 and V is TRBV9; the D gene is possibly TRBD1 (5 bases). From germline, CDR1 is SGDLS and CDR2 YYNGEE. This CDR3 has 14 residues. Trimming stripped 0 bases from V and 10 bases from J, with 16 bases between. The CDR3 DNA is TGTGCCAGCAGCGTAGTGGGGACGCCCGTTCCCTACACCTTC. Amino acids: CASSVVGTPVPYTF.

The gene calls are TRBV28 and TRBJ1-4, with D maybe TRBD1 (6 bases). With 10 bases removed from V and 7 bases from J, the gap between germline ends came to 16 bases. Germline V gives CDR1 MDHEN, CDR2 SYDVKM. The CDR3 spans 13 residues. The CDR3 protein is CATKGGVSEKLFF. For the CDR3, the DNA is TGTGCCACCAAAGGGGGGGTTAGTGAAAAACTGTTTTTT. The full variable domain, in which reference TRBV28 and TRBJ1-4 provide the parts outside the CDR3, is DVKVTQSSRYLVKRTGEKVFLECVQDMDHENMFWYRQDPGLGLRLIYFSYDVKMKEKGDIPEGYSVSREKKERFSLILESASTNQTSMYLCATKGGVSEKLFFGSGTQLSVL.

The chain has TRBV5-4 and TRBJ2-3; the D gene is possibly TRBD1 (5 bases). V lost 4 bases to trimming and J lost 3 bases, with 18 bases between them. Germline values: CDR1 SGHNT, CDR2 YYREEE (reference sequence). The CDR3 has 16 residues. The CDR3 sequence is CASSTRTNTLTDTQYF. The CDR3 DNA follows: TGTGCCAGCAGCACCCGGACAAATACATTAACAGATACGCAGTATTTT.

This clone was observed a single time. The J gene is TRBJ1-2, the V gene TRBV30; D gene unclear. CDR3 size: 14 residues. V was trimmed by 0 bases and J by 4 bases, leaving 12 bases between them. Germline CDR1 and CDR2: GTSNPN and SVGIG (reference sequence). The CDR3 here is CAWSVRRVPYGYTF. CDR3 nucleotide sequence: TGTGCCTGGAGTGTACGGAGGGTACCCTATGGCTACACCTTC.

The V gene is TRBV4-1, the J gene TRBJ2-7; D is perhaps TRBD1 (5 bases). Trimming shortened V by 0 bases and J by 2 bases, and 11 bases separated the two germline ends. Germline loops: CDR1 MGHRA, CDR2 YSYEKL. The CDR3 runs 15 residues. The CDR3 DNA follows: TGCGCCAGCAGCCAAGAAAGTACAGGCCCCTACGAGCAGTACTTC. Encoded protein: CASSQESTGPYEQYF.

This clone was seen once. The chain has TRBV2 and TRBJ2-3, with 7 bases identical to TRBD2. The CDR3 covers 14 residues. The J segment lost 6 bases and the V segment lost 4 bases, leaving 7 bases of the junction unmatched. The germline gives CDR1 SNHLY, CDR2 FYNNEI. The CDR3 bases are TGTGCCAGCAGTGTAGGGCGGGAGTACGATACGCAGTATTTT. Residues: CASSVGREYDTQYF.

This clone was counted once. The chain has TRBV4-1 and TRBJ2-3; TRBD2 matches 8 bases. Germline CDR1 MGHRA, CDR2 YSYEKL. The CDR3 spans 15 residues. After removal of 6 bases from V and 3 bases from J, the junction contained 8 bases not matched to a gene. Here the CDR3 reads CASRPIAGITDTQYF. CDR3 DNA: TGCGCCAGCAGACCGATAGCGGGAATAACAGATACGCAGTATTTT.

The chain links TRBV5-1 to TRBJ1-2; D not resolved. The ends were cut back, 0 bases at V and 0 bases at J, with 3 bases in the middle. CDR1 and CDR2 from the germline V gene are SGHRS and YFSETQ. The CDR3 sequence is 13 residues long. The CDR3 spells CASSLGANYGYTF. The CDR3 region has the DNA TGCGCCAGCAGCTTGGGGGCTAACTATGGCTACACCTTC.

This chain uses TRBV2 with TRBJ2-1, with 7 bases that match TRBD1. Germline V CDR1 and CDR2: SNHLY, FYNNEI. V lost 8 bases, J lost 4 bases, and 11 bases stayed unmatched. The CDR3 has 15 amino acids. In DNA form, the CDR3 reads TGTGCCAGCCCCCCGGGACAGACGAGTTACAATGAGCAGTTCTTC. Translation: CASPPGQTSYNEQFF.

The chain uses TRBV5-4 and TRBJ2-1; no clear D gene. Germline CDR1 is SGHNT and CDR2 is YYREEE (reference sequence). This CDR3 has 17 residues. Trimming removed 4 bases at V and 6 bases at J, with 23 bases between. CDR3 sequence reads: CASSARSEGFNFNEQFF. For the CDR3, the DNA is TGTGCCAGCAGCGCCCGAAGCGAAGGGTTTAATTTCAATGAGCAGTTCTTC.